What follows describes a single T cell receptor beta chain. The record originates from a study of T cell changes during pregnancy in multiple sclerosis. The CDR3 spans 14 residues. Germline V gene data show CDR1 as SGHVS and CDR2 as FQNEAQ. V lost 5 bases and J lost 1, with 11 bases in between. TCRdb keeps only in-frame clones here, not all; method: immunoSEQ multiplex PCR. This table holds 40,000 to 50,000 clones, around 90% found once. This chain joins TRBV7-8 and TRBJ1-1, with D maybe TRBD1 (6 bases). The clonotype originates from a female donor with multiple sclerosis, enrolled in a pregnancy study. Sequenced here: CD8+ T cells from peripheral blood mononuclear cells, sampled in the first trimester of pregnancy. CDR3 loop: CASSLWTANTEAFF. CDR3 DNA: TGTGCCAGCAGCCTTTGGACAGCGAACACTGAAGCTTTCTTT. The variable domain in full, completed from reference TRBV7-8 and TRBJ1-1, reads GAGVSQSPRYKVAKRGQDVALRCDPISGHVSLFWYQQALGQGPEFLTYFQNEAQLDKSGLPSDRFFAERPEGSVSTLKIQRTQQEDSAVYLCASSLWTANTEAFFGQGTRLTVV.